This is a list of T cell receptor beta chains from one sample in a study of T cell responses to AZD1222 COVID-19 vaccine. Method: immunoSEQ multiplex PCR; TCRdb's copy keeps in-frame clones and lacks some. The table has some 150,000 clones, roughly 93% seen once. The sequencing here drew on peripheral blood, taken 28 days after the second AZD1222 dose. Receptors were obtained from an adult who received the AZD1222 COVID-19 vaccine. The CDR3 runs from the conserved cysteine through the conserved F or W. The D gene is left open where the match is weak. Clone size is shown for a subset of rows, as once, few, many or a class of expanded clone.

J gene: TRBJ1-3; D gene: .; V gene: TRBV10-3; clone size: .; CDR3 protein: CAISGASTASGNTIYF; CDR3 DNA: TGTGCCATCAGTGGGGCCTCGACAGCCTCTGGAAACACCATATATTTT
J gene: TRBJ2-1; D gene: TRBD1; V gene: TRBV2; clone size: .; CDR3 protein: CASSDLGQGSNEQFF; CDR3 DNA: TGTGCCAGCAGTGACTTGGGACAGGGGTCCAATGAGCAGTTCTTC
J gene: TRBJ2-1; D gene: .; V gene: TRBV12-5; clone size: .; CDR3 protein: CASGLEAGVNEQFF; CDR3 DNA: TGTGCTAGTGGTTTGGAGGCAGGGGTAAATGAGCAGTTCTTC
J gene: TRBJ2-1; D gene: .; V gene: TRBV24-1; clone size: .; CDR3 protein: CATSDPGTGNEQFF; CDR3 DNA: TGTGCCACCAGTGATCCCGGGACGGGCAATGAGCAGTTCTTC
J gene: TRBJ2-1; D gene: TRBD1; V gene: TRBV2; clone size: .; CDR3 protein: CASSKLTGTINEQFF; CDR3 DNA: TGTGCCAGCAGTAAACTGACAGGGACGATCAATGAGCAGTTCTTC
J gene: TRBJ1-1; D gene: TRBD1; V gene: TRBV5-1; clone size: .; CDR3 protein: CASSQGDVSEAFF; CDR3 DNA: TGCGCCAGCAGCCAGGGGGACGTGTCTGAAGCTTTCTTT
J gene: TRBJ1-1; D gene: .; V gene: TRBV7-9; clone size: .; CDR3 protein: CASSLGLPGPNTEAFF; CDR3 DNA: TGTGCCAGCAGCTTAGGTCTTCCAGGGCCGAACACTGAAGCTTTCTTT
J gene: TRBJ1-5; D gene: .; V gene: TRBV19; clone size: .; CDR3 protein: CASREGGRSNQPQHF; CDR3 DNA: TGTGCCAGTAGGGAGGGGGGGAGAAGCAATCAGCCCCAGCATTTT
J gene: TRBJ2-3; D gene: .; V gene: TRBV7-8; clone size: .; CDR3 protein: CASSLESGRAGAASSTDTQYF; CDR3 DNA: TGTGCCAGCAGCTTAGAGTCTGGTAGGGCCGGGGCAGCTTCTAGCACAGATACGCAGTATTTT
J gene: TRBJ1-6; D gene: .; V gene: TRBV5-1; clone size: .; CDR3 protein: CASSLVAGDNSPLHF; CDR3 DNA: TGCGCCAGCAGCTTGGTAGCGGGGGATAATTCACCCCTCCACTTT
J gene: TRBJ1-3; D gene: .; V gene: TRBV29-1; clone size: .; CDR3 protein: CSVVISGNTIYF; CDR3 DNA: TGCAGCGTTGTGATTTCTGGAAACACCATATATTTT
J gene: TRBJ2-6; D gene: .; V gene: TRBV3-1/TRBV3-2; clone size: once; CDR3 protein: CASSQVHSNSGANVLTF; CDR3 DNA: TGTGCCAGCAGCCAAGTACACAGCAACTCTGGGGCCAACGTCCTGACTTTC
J gene: TRBJ1-4; D gene: .; V gene: TRBV9; clone size: once; CDR3 protein: CASSVSEGEGRKLFF; CDR3 DNA: TGTGCCAGCAGCGTGTCGGAGGGGGAGGGTCGAAAACTGTTTTTT
J gene: TRBJ2-1; D gene: .; V gene: TRBV29-1; clone size: once; CDR3 protein: CSVELRPYNEQFF; CDR3 DNA: TGCAGCGTTGAATTGCGGCCCTACAATGAGCAGTTCTTC
J gene: TRBJ1-2; D gene: .; V gene: TRBV19; clone size: .; CDR3 protein: CASSRASILYGYTF; CDR3 DNA: TGTGCCAGTAGTAGGGCTTCAATACTCTATGGCTACACCTTC
J gene: TRBJ1-2; D gene: .; V gene: TRBV29-1; clone size: .; CDR3 protein: CSVEGLRVGYTF; CDR3 DNA: TGCAGCGTTGAAGGGCTTAGAGTGGGCTACACCTTC
J gene: TRBJ1-1; D gene: .; V gene: TRBV4-2; clone size: .; CDR3 protein: CASSQERGNTEAFF; CDR3 DNA: TGTGCCAGCAGCCAAGAGAGGGGAAACACTGAAGCTTTCTTT
J gene: TRBJ1-2; D gene: .; V gene: TRBV5-1; clone size: .; CDR3 protein: CASSLIRAGAGYTF; CDR3 DNA: TGCGCCAGCAGCTTGATTAGGGCCGGTGCTGGCTACACCTTC
J gene: TRBJ1-6; D gene: TRBD1; V gene: TRBV27; clone size: .; CDR3 protein: CASSWRTGVNSPLHF; CDR3 DNA: TGTGCCAGCAGTTGGAGGACAGGGGTAAATTCACCCCTCCACTTT
J gene: TRBJ2-1; D gene: .; V gene: TRBV13; clone size: once; CDR3 protein: CASTSLLISGSTLGGNEQFF; CDR3 DNA: TGTGCCAGCACATCACTCCTGATTAGCGGCTCTACCCTCGGGGGCAATGAGCAGTTCTTC
J gene: TRBJ2-3; D gene: TRBD1; V gene: TRBV5-6; clone size: .; CDR3 protein: CASSLRTGAGTDTQYF; CDR3 DNA: TGTGCCAGCAGCTTGAGGACAGGGGCTGGCACAGATACGCAGTATTTT
J gene: TRBJ2-3; D gene: .; V gene: TRBV10-3; clone size: once; CDR3 protein: CASKAEGVGTDTQYF; CDR3 DNA: TGTGCCAGTAAGGCGGAGGGGGTCGGCACAGATACGCAGTATTTT
J gene: TRBJ1-3; D gene: .; V gene: TRBV19; clone size: .; CDR3 protein: CASTADGSSGNTIYF; CDR3 DNA: TGTGCCAGTACCGCGGACGGGAGCTCTGGAAACACCATATATTTT
J gene: TRBJ1-2; D gene: .; V gene: TRBV28; clone size: .; CDR3 protein: CASSFAVYGYTF; CDR3 DNA: TGTGCCAGCAGTTTTGCAGTCTATGGCTACACCTTC
J gene: TRBJ1-6; D gene: .; V gene: TRBV3-1/TRBV3-2; clone size: .; CDR3 protein: CASSQEPNSPLHF; CDR3 DNA: TGTGCCAGCAGCCAAGAGCCGAATTCACCCCTCCACTTT
J gene: TRBJ1-1; D gene: TRBD1; V gene: TRBV29-1; clone size: .; CDR3 protein: CSVRQGERVTEAFF; CDR3 DNA: TGCAGCGTCAGACAGGGGGAGCGGGTCACTGAAGCTTTCTTT
J gene: TRBJ1-1; D gene: .; V gene: TRBV3-1/TRBV3-2; clone size: .; CDR3 protein: CASSQTNTEAFF; CDR3 DNA: TGTGCCAGCAGCCAGACGAACACTGAAGCTTTCTTT
J gene: TRBJ2-7; D gene: .; V gene: TRBV25-1; clone size: .; CDR3 protein: CASSVDSTYEQYF; CDR3 DNA: TGTGCCAGCAGTGTAGACAGCACCTACGAGCAGTACTTC
J gene: TRBJ1-1; D gene: .; V gene: TRBV5-1; clone size: once; CDR3 protein: CASNEGPTNTEAFF; CDR3 DNA: TGCGCCAGCAACGAAGGACCGACGAACACTGAAGCTTTCTTT
J gene: TRBJ2-7; D gene: TRBD2; V gene: TRBV27; clone size: .; CDR3 protein: CASSLQPGGEQYF; CDR3 DNA: TGTGCCAGCAGCCTCCAGCCGGGGGGCGAGCAGTACTTC
J gene: TRBJ1-2; D gene: .; V gene: TRBV10-1; clone size: .; CDR3 protein: CASSPTLNYGYTF; CDR3 DNA: TGCGCCAGCAGTCCGACGCTTAACTATGGCTACACCTTC
J gene: TRBJ1-5; D gene: .; V gene: TRBV21-1; clone size: .; CDR3 protein: CASINPGLRKRAPKRGNQPQHF; CDR3 DNA: TGTGCCAGTATTAATCCCGGTCTACGGAAGAGGGCCCCGAAGAGGGGCAATCAGCCCCAGCATTTT
J gene: TRBJ2-2; D gene: .; V gene: TRBV30; clone size: .; CDR3 protein: CAWSVRVELFF; CDR3 DNA: TGTGCCTGGAGTGTGCGTGTGGAGCTGTTTTTT
J gene: TRBJ1-2; D gene: .; V gene: TRBV12-3/TRBV12-4; clone size: .; CDR3 protein: CASSLSGMRGYTF; CDR3 DNA: TGTGCCAGCAGTTTGTCCGGGATGAGGGGCTACACCTTC
J gene: TRBJ1-3; D gene: TRBD1; V gene: TRBV25-1; clone size: once; CDR3 protein: CASSPRQGWTGNTIYF; CDR3 DNA: TGTGCCAGCAGTCCCCGACAGGGATGGACTGGAAACACCATATATTTT
J gene: TRBJ2-3; D gene: TRBD1; V gene: TRBV5-1; clone size: .; CDR3 protein: CASSRQGSSTDTQYF; CDR3 DNA: TGCGCCAGCAGCCGACAGGGATCTAGCACAGATACGCAGTATTTT
J gene: TRBJ1-1; D gene: .; V gene: TRBV11-3; clone size: .; CDR3 protein: CASSLGRAGASTEAFF; CDR3 DNA: TGTGCCAGCAGCTTAGGCAGAGCCGGGGCGAGCACTGAAGCTTTCTTT
J gene: TRBJ2-1; D gene: TRBD2; V gene: TRBV19; clone size: .; CDR3 protein: CASSILLAATSYNEQFF; CDR3 DNA: TGTGCCAGTAGTATCCTCCTAGCGGCCACCTCCTACAATGAGCAGTTCTTC
J gene: TRBJ2-2; D gene: .; V gene: TRBV7-9; clone size: .; CDR3 protein: CASKWGTSWSGELFF; CDR3 DNA: TGTGCCAGCAAATGGGGAACTAGTTGGTCCGGGGAGCTGTTTTTT
J gene: TRBJ1-5; D gene: TRBD1; V gene: TRBV2; clone size: .; CDR3 protein: CASSALGTAGGQPQHF; CDR3 DNA: TGTGCCAGCAGCGCCCTGGGGACAGCCGGGGGTCAGCCCCAGCATTTT
J gene: TRBJ2-7; D gene: TRBD1; V gene: TRBV18; clone size: .; CDR3 protein: CASSPRMPGQGNHEQYF; CDR3 DNA: TGTGCCAGCTCACCCCGAATGCCGGGACAGGGGAACCACGAGCAGTACTTC
J gene: TRBJ1-4; D gene: .; V gene: TRBV11-1; clone size: once; CDR3 protein: CASSPTRRMPQEGLFF; CDR3 DNA: TGTGCCAGCAGCCCAACCCGGAGGATGCCCCAGGAGGGACTGTTTTTT
J gene: TRBJ2-3; D gene: .; V gene: TRBV6-5; clone size: .; CDR3 protein: CASTKGGAGTDTQYF; CDR3 DNA: TGTGCCAGCACCAAAGGGGGGGCCGGCACAGATACGCAGTATTTT
J gene: TRBJ2-2; D gene: TRBD2; V gene: TRBV11-3; clone size: .; CDR3 protein: CASRPGTSGTGELFF; CDR3 DNA: TGTGCCAGCAGGCCAGGGACTAGCGGCACCGGGGAGCTGTTTTTT
J gene: TRBJ1-1; D gene: .; V gene: TRBV6-5; clone size: .; CDR3 protein: CASSYSWQMNTEAFF; CDR3 DNA: TGTGCCAGCAGTTACTCGTGGCAGATGAACACTGAAGCTTTCTTT
J gene: TRBJ1-2; D gene: TRBD1; V gene: TRBV27; clone size: .; CDR3 protein: CASSGQGRSYTF; CDR3 DNA: TGTGCCAGCAGTGGACAGGGACGGAGCTACACCTTC
J gene: TRBJ2-2; D gene: TRBD2; V gene: TRBV6-6; clone size: .; CDR3 protein: CASRGAGGNTGELFF; CDR3 DNA: TGTGCCAGCAGGGGAGCGGGAGGGAACACCGGGGAGCTGTTTTTT
J gene: TRBJ1-2; D gene: .; V gene: TRBV2; clone size: .; CDR3 protein: CASSEGPTF; CDR3 DNA: TGTGCCAGCAGTGAGGGGCCAACCTTC
J gene: TRBJ1-2; D gene: .; V gene: TRBV29-1; clone size: few; CDR3 protein: CSVTTGSYGYTF; CDR3 DNA: TGCAGCGTAACTACAGGGAGCTATGGCTACACCTTC
J gene: TRBJ2-1; D gene: TRBD1; V gene: TRBV3-1/TRBV3-2; clone size: .; CDR3 protein: CASSRDRYSSYNEQFF; CDR3 DNA: TGTGCCAGCAGCCGGGACAGGTATAGCTCCTACAATGAGCAGTTCTTC
J gene: TRBJ1-2; D gene: .; V gene: TRBV10-2; clone size: .; CDR3 protein: CASSDGPEPYGYTF; CDR3 DNA: TGCGCCAGCAGTGATGGGCCAGAGCCCTATGGCTACACCTTC
J gene: TRBJ1-1; D gene: .; V gene: TRBV12-3/TRBV12-4; clone size: .; CDR3 protein: CASRHRYAEAFF; CDR3 DNA: TGTGCCAGCAGGCACAGGTACGCTGAAGCTTTCTTT
J gene: TRBJ2-3; D gene: TRBD2; V gene: TRBV18; clone size: once; CDR3 protein: CASSPQRGPDTQYF; CDR3 DNA: TGTGCCAGCTCACCCCAGCGGGGGCCAGATACGCAGTATTTT
J gene: TRBJ2-7; D gene: TRBD1; V gene: TRBV6-1; clone size: .; CDR3 protein: CASSDTAGGELNEQYF; CDR3 DNA: TGTGCCAGCAGTGATACGGCAGGGGGCGAATTGAACGAGCAGTACTTC
J gene: TRBJ2-1; D gene: .; V gene: TRBV3-1/TRBV3-2; clone size: .; CDR3 protein: CASSQVRGGIEQFF; CDR3 DNA: TGTGCCAGCAGCCAAGTAAGGGGGGGTATTGAGCAGTTCTTC